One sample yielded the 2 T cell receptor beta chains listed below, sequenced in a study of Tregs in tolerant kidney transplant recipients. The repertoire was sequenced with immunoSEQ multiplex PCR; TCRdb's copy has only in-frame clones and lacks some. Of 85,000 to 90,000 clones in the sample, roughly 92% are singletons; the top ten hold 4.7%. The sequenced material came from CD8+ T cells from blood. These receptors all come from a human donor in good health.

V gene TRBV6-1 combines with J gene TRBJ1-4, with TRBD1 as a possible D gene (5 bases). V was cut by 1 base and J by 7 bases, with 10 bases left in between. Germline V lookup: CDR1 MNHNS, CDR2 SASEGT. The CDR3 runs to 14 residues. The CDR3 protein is CASSEGGSGEKLFF. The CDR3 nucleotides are TGTGCCAGCAGTGAAGGGGGGTCGGGTGAAAAACTGTTTTTT.

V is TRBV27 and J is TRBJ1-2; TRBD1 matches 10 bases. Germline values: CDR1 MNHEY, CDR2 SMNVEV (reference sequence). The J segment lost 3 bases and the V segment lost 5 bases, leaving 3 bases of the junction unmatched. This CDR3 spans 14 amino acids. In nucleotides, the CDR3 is TGTGCCAGCAGTCCGGACAGGGGGTACTATGGCTACACCTTC. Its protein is CASSPDRGYYGYTF.